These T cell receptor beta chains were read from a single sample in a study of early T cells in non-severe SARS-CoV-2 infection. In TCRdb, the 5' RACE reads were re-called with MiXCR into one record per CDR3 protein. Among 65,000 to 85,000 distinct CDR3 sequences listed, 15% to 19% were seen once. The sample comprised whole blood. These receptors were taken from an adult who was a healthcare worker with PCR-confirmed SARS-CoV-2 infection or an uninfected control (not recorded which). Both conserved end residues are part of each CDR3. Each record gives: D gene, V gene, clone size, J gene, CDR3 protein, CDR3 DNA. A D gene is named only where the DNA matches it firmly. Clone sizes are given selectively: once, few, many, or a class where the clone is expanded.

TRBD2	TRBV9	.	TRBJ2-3	CASSVGGRAADTQYF	TGTGCCAGCAGCGTAGGCGGGAGGGCCGCAGATACGCAGTATTTT
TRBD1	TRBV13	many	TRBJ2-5	CASSARQGPETQYF	TGTGCCAGCAGCGCGCGACAGGGGCCAGAGACCCAGTACTTC
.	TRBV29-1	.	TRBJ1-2	CSADGDGYTF	TGCAGCGCTGATGGGGATGGCTACACCTTC
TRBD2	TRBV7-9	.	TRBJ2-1	CASSRSGLGIVNEQFF	TGTGCCAGCAGCCGTAGCGGGCTAGGTATTGTCAATGAGCAGTTCTTC
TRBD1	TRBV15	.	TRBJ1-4	CATSTSQGINEKLFF	TGTGCCACCAGCACTTCACAGGGGATTAATGAAAAACTGTTTTTT
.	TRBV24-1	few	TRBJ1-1	CATSKGGRAFF	TGTGCCACCAGTAAGGGTGGAAGGGCTTTCTTT
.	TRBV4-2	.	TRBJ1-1	CASSQVRLGGGDTDAFF	TGTGCCAGCAGCCAAGTCCGGTTAGGGGGAGGCGACACTGATGCTTTCTTT
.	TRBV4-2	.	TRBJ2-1	CASSQEGGSYNEQFF	TGTGCCAGCAGCCAAGAGGGGGGATCCTACAATGAGCAGTTCTTC
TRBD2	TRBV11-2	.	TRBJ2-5	CASSRGGGRETQYF	TGTGCCAGCAGCCGTGGCGGGGGACGAGAGACCCAGTACTTC
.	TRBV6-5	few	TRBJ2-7	CASRRGLSSSYEQYF	TGTGCCAGCAGACGCGGACTGTCGAGCTCCTACGAGCAGTACTTC
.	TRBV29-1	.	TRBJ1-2	CSGQTVYGYTF	TGCAGCGGCCAGACTGTCTATGGCTACACCTTC
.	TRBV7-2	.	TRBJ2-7	CASSLGGTSTYEQYF	TGTGCCAGCAGCTTGGGCGGGACATCCACCTACGAGCAGTACTTC
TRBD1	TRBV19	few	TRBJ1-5	CASRVQGASNQPQHF	TGTGCCAGTAGGGTACAGGGGGCGAGCAATCAGCCCCAGCATTTT